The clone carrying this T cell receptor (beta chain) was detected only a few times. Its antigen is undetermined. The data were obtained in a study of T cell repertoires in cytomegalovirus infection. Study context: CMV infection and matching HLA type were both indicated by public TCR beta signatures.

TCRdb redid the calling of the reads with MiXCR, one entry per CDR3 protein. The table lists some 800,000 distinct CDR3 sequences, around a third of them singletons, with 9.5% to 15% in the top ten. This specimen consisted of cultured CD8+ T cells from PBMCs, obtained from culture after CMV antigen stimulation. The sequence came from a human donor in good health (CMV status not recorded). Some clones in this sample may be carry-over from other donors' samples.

In DNA, the CDR3 is TGTGCCTTATCCCGACCGGATAGGGGCCCCCTCTACAATGAGCAGTTCTTC. Protein product: CALSRPDRGPLYNEQFF. The chain is built from TRBV6-4 and TRBJ2-1, with D perhaps TRBD1 (5 bases). CDR1 MRHNA and CDR2 SNTAGT come from the germline V gene. This CDR3 is built from 17 residues. Between the trimmed V and J ends, which lost 11 bases and 3 bases, there was a span of 26 bases.